The 20 T cell receptor beta chains below come from one sample, sequenced in a study of blood T cell repertoires in COVID-19 (dated by TCRdb to 2018 to 2021). To prepare the library, the immunoSEQ multiplex PCR assay was applied. TCRdb holds this immuneACCESS table with in-frame rearrangements only. Some clones are missing; in checked studies, unresolved V genes explain under half, and the rest has no known cause. Present in this sample are about 360,000 clones, approximately 86% of which were seen just once. The ten biggest clones cover 7.1% of the sample. Sequenced material: peripheral blood. Receptor source: a woman in her fifties or sixties with COVID-19, enrolled during active disease.

The rearrangement joins TRBV6-5 to TRBJ2-7; tentative D call: TRBD2 (5 bases). V lost 4 bases and J lost 2, with 15 bases in between. The germline CDR1 and CDR2 sequences are MNHEY and SVGAGI. The CDR3 is 15 residues long. The CDR3 nucleotides are TGTGCCAGCAGTTTCCCGGGGTCGGCCACCTACGAGCAGTACTTC. It encodes CASSFPGSATYEQYF.

V is TRBV10-3 and J is TRBJ1-2; TRBD1 agrees at 8 bases. CDR1 and CDR2 (germline): ENHRY, SYGVKD. With V trimmed by 3 bases and J by 4 bases, 7 bases remained unmatched. The CDR3 is 15 residues long. The CDR3 DNA reads as TGTGCCATCAGTGATACAACAGGGGGTGGCTATGGCTACACCTTC. Protein: CAISDTTGGGYGYTF.

DNA of the CDR3: TGCGCCAGCAGCCAAGACTCGTACAATGAGCAGTTCTTC. Its protein is CASSQDSYNEQFF. This chain links TRBV4-3 with TRBJ2-1; D uncertain. V shed 0 bases and J shed 4 bases, with 4 bases lying between them. The length of the CDR3 is 13 residues. Germline V lookup: CDR1 LGHNA, CDR2 YSLEER.

The rearrangement joins TRBV6-5 to TRBJ1-5; D is ambiguous. V lost 6 bases and J lost 1, with 4 bases in between. The CDR3 sequence is 12 residues long. Per germline, CDR1 MNHEY and CDR2 SVGAGI. CDR3 sequence (DNA): TGTGCCAGCAGGGGCAGCAATCAGCCCCAGCATTTT. Translated: CASRGSNQPQHF.

J is TRBJ2-7 and V is TRBV9; D is perhaps TRBD1 (6 bases). Between the trimmed V and J ends, which lost 5 bases and 5 bases, there was a span of 17 bases. The CDR3 is 14 amino acids. The germline V gene has CDR1 SGDLS and CDR2 YYNGEE. The CDR3 loop is CASSTIQGTDEQYF. The CDR3, as DNA: TGTGCCAGCAGTACTATACAGGGAACGGACGAGCAGTACTTC.

The table lists this clone with a count of one. The chain employs TRBV5-6 and TRBJ1-1; 7 positions agree with TRBD1. The CDR3 length is 13 residues. Unmatched junction bases numbered 6, after V lost 4 bases and J lost 6 bases. Germline lookup yields CDR1 SGHDT and CDR2 YYEEEE. In DNA form, the CDR3 reads TGTGCCAGCAGCCTCGACAGGGTAGCTGAAGCTTTCTTT. Translating it yields CASSLDRVAEAFF.

The V and J genes are TRBV5-5 and TRBJ2-1; D remains unclear. This CDR3 comprises 13 residues. Germline V gene data show CDR1 as SGHKS and CDR2 as YYEKEE (reference sequence). V was clipped by 4 bases and J by 4 bases, with 9 bases between them. The CDR3, as DNA: TGTGCCAGCAGCATGGTCTCTTACAATGAGCAGTTCTTC. It encodes CASSMVSYNEQFF.

This chain joins TRBV6-1 and TRBJ1-2, with a tentative D call TRBD1 (5 bases). Germline V CDR1 and CDR2: MNHNS, SASEGT. The CDR3 totals 15 residues. V lost 1 base, J lost 7 bases, and 16 bases lay in between. CDR3 in DNA: TGTGCCAGCAGTGAAGGCGGGGGGAAGGGTGCTGGCTACACCTTC. Its translation is CASSEGGGKGAGYTF.

The rearrangement joins TRBV5-3 to TRBJ2-5; 9 bases fit TRBD1. TRBV5-3 is given ORF status, its function remaining uncertain. The CDR3 contains 13 residues. With V trimmed by 3 bases and J by 4 bases, 1 base remained unmatched. Written as DNA, the CDR3 is TGTGCCAGAAGCTCGGGACAGGGAGAGACCCAGTACTTC. It codes for CARSSGQGETQYF.

The V and J genes are TRBV25-1 and TRBJ1-1; tentatively, D is TRBD1 (5 bases). V lost 2 bases and J 1 base, leaving 11 bases between the germline ends. Germline V CDR1 and CDR2: MGHDK, SYGVNS. The CDR3 is 15 amino acids. CDR3 loop: CASSEPTARNTEAFF. For the CDR3, the DNA is TGTGCCAGCAGTGAACCGACAGCCAGGAACACTGAAGCTTTCTTT.

The CDR3 DNA is TGCAGCGTTGCCGGGACAGCTTCTACAACTAATGAAAAACTGTTTTTT. Translated, it gives CSVAGTASTTNEKLFF. V and J are TRBV29-1 and TRBJ1-4; 7 bases are shared with TRBD1. Unmatched junction bases numbered 8, after V lost 4 bases and J lost 0 bases. CDR3 length: 16 residues. Germline assignment: CDR1 SQVTM and CDR2 ANQGSEA. Full variable domain (missing parts from reference TRBV29-1 and TRBJ1-4): SAVISQKPSRDICQRGTSLTIQCQVDSQVTMMFWYRQQPGQSLTLIATANQGSEATYESGFVIDKFPISRPNLTFSTLTVSNMSPEDSSIYLCSVAGTASTTNEKLFFGSGTQLSVL.

The chain links TRBV9 to TRBJ2-3; D is perhaps TRBD1 (6 bases). The CDR3 runs to 15 residues. The V and J ends lost 3 bases and 0 bases respectively, with 11 bases between them. In germline, CDR1 is SGDLS, CDR2 YYNGEE. Written as DNA, the CDR3 is TGTGCCAGCAGCGAAGGACAGCCTAGCACAGATACGCAGTATTTT. Amino acids: CASSEGQPSTDTQYF.

CDR3: CATSDYTSGGTGELFF. The CDR3 region has the DNA TGTGCCACCAGTGACTATACTAGCGGGGGGACCGGGGAGCTGTTTTTT. This chain connects TRBV24-1 to TRBJ2-2, with 12 bases aligning to TRBD2. Germline values: CDR1 KGHDR, CDR2 SFDVKD. V lost 4 bases and J lost 5; bases outside the gene matches: 4. CDR3 size: 16 residues.

The rearrangement links TRBV4-3 to TRBJ1-2, with 8 bases matching TRBD1. Trimming removed 1 base from V and 5 bases from J; junction bases left unmatched: 6. The CDR3 is 15 amino acids. Germline CDR1 is LGHNA and CDR2 is YSLEER. For the CDR3, the DNA is TGCGCCAGCAGCCAAGGGGGGACAGGAGGGTATGGCTACACCTTC. Its translation: CASSQGGTGGYGYTF.

This clone was observed a handful of times. The chain joins TRBV14 to TRBJ1-1; D not certain. The CDR3 sequence is 13 residues long. Trimming pared 0 bases from V and 5 bases from J, leaving 7 bases between. Germline V gene data show CDR1 as SGHDN and CDR2 as FVKESK. The CDR3 sequence is CASSQDTQTEAFF. CDR3 nucleotides: TGTGCCAGCAGCCAAGACACCCAGACTGAAGCTTTCTTT.

There are many counts of this clone. The chain joins TRBV29-1 to TRBJ1-2; D perhaps matches TRBD1 (5 bases). Trimming removed 5 bases at V and 6 bases at J, with 13 bases between. Germline V gene data show CDR1 as SQVTM and CDR2 as ANQGSEA. There are 12 residues in the CDR3. CDR3 in DNA: TGCAGCGTTCCAGGGAAAGTCCATGGCTACACCTTC. Translated, it gives CSVPGKVHGYTF.

This clone came up once. This chain connects TRBV9 to TRBJ2-7; D may be TRBD2 (7 bases). Germline V gene lookup returns CDR1 SGDLS and CDR2 YYNGEE. Trimming pared 0 bases from V and 7 bases from J, leaving 17 bases between. The CDR3 covers 15 residues. The CDR3 bases are TGTGCCAGCAGCGTAGCGGGCGGGGGCTTTCGGGAGCAGTACTTC. Its protein is CASSVAGGGFREQYF.

The rearrangement links TRBV5-1 to TRBJ2-7, with a tentative D call TRBD2 (5 bases). TRBJ2-5 explains the end of the DNA better; the J call may be wrong. The V gene's germline CDR1 is SGHRS and CDR2 YFSETQ. The CDR3 length is 14 residues. The CDR3 reads CASSLSSNQETQYF. The CDR3 region has the DNA TGCGCCAGCAGCTTATCTAGCAACCAAGAGACCCAGTACTTC.

The V call is TRBV7-8, the J call TRBJ2-7; possibly TRBD1 for D (6 bases). The CDR3 totals 15 residues. CDR1 is SGHVS and CDR2 is FQNEAQ in the germline V gene. The V end lost 3 bases, the J end lost 2 bases, and 14 bases lay between the germline ends. Here the CDR3 DNA reads TGTGCCAGCAGCTTCGCGATTCAGGGGACCTACGAGCAGTACTTC. Translated: CASSFAIQGTYEQYF.

This clone has only a few counts. The chain is built from TRBV19 and TRBJ2-1; perhaps TRBD1 as D (6 bases). This CDR3 has 13 amino acids. Trimming removed 4 bases from V and 6 bases from J, with 10 bases in between. Germline CDR1 and CDR2: LNHDA and SQIVND (reference sequence). The DNA of the CDR3 is TGTGCCAGTAGTAAGACAGGTTTCAATGAGCAGTTCTTC. Amino acids: CASSKTGFNEQFF.